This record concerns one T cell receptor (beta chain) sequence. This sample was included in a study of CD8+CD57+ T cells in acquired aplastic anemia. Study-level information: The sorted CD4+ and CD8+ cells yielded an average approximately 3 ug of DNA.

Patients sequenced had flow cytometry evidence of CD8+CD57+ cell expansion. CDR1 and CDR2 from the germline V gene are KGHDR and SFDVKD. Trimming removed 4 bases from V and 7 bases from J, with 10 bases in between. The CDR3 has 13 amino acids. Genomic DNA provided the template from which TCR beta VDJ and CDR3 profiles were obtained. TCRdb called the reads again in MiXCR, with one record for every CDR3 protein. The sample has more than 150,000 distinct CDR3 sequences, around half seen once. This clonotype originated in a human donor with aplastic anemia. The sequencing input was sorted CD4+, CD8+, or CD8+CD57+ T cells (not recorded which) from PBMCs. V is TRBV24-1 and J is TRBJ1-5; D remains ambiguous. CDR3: CATSEYKGQPQHF. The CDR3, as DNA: TGTGCCACCAGTGAGTACAAGGGACAGCCCCAGCATTTT.